Below are 4 T cell receptor beta chains sequenced from a single sample in a study of T-cell reconstitution after alpha-beta-depleted transplantation in children. Preparation of the TCRbeta library involved a method that used unique molecular identifiers. One entry per CDR3 protein, called by TCRdb with MiXCR from the PCR reads. The sample includes 900,000 or so distinct CDR3 sequences, 16% of them seen just once. This specimen was PBMCs, mostly from graft donor cells, taken 360 days after TCRalphabeta/CD19-depleted stem cell transplant. These receptor sequences come from a male patient between 5 and 17 years old who had a stem cell transplant for acute lymphoblastic leukemia, so the T cells may come from the graft donor.

This rearrangement joins TRBV5-5 to TRBJ2-1; D unclear. Germline CDR1 is SGHKS and CDR2 is YYEKEE (reference sequence). The V gene lost 1 base and the J gene lost 4 bases, with 12 bases spanning the gap. This CDR3 contains 15 residues. CDR3: CASSLRPERYNEQFF. DNA of the CDR3: TGTGCCAGCAGCTTGCGCCCGGAAAGGTACAATGAGCAGTTCTTC.

The chain is built from TRBV20-1 and TRBJ1-1, with D maybe TRBD1 (6 bases). The CDR3 totals 14 residues. The germline CDR1 and CDR2 sequences are DFQATT and SNEGSKA (reference sequence). The V gene lost 0 bases and the J gene lost 0 bases, with 8 bases spanning the gap. Written as DNA, the CDR3 is TGCAGTGCTAGAGATGACAGGTTGAACACTGAAGCTTTCTTT. It yields the protein CSARDDRLNTEAFF.

The chain combines TRBV10-3 with TRBJ2-7; no clear D. Trimming removed 11 bases from V and 0 bases from J, with 14 bases in between. The CDR3 contains 13 residues. Per germline, CDR1 ENHRY and CDR2 SYGVKD. CDR3 nucleotide sequence: TGTGCCTCCGCCAGCGAACCCTCCTACGAGCAGTACTTC. Residues: CASASEPSYEQYF.

A few counts support this clonotype. The chain employs TRBV5-1 and TRBJ1-1; 12 bases agree with TRBD1. Germline V gene data show CDR1 as SGHRS and CDR2 as YFSETQ. This CDR3 has 16 residues. Losses at the gene ends were 7 bases for V and 0 bases for J; bases not matched to a gene: 7. CDR3 loop: CASAPGQGAMNTEAFF. CDR3 bases: TGCGCCAGCGCCCCGGGACAGGGGGCTATGAACACTGAAGCTTTCTTT.